This is a list of T cell receptor beta chains from one sample in a study of blood T cell repertoires in COVID-19. Some clones are missing from TCRdb's copy, which holds only in-frame ones; the method was immunoSEQ multiplex PCR. The sample has 65,000 to 85,000 clones, 88% seen once; the top ten hold roughly a fifth. Sequencing was carried out using peripheral blood. The source of these receptors is a human donor in a cohort sampled during active COVID-19. Each CDR3 is given with its conserved first and last residue. Each record gives: D gene, J gene, clone size, V gene, CDR3 protein, CDR3 DNA. A D gene is named only where the DNA matches it firmly. Clone size is not always given. Where it is, it says once, few, many or a class for expanded clones.

D gene: TRBD2; J gene: TRBJ2-2; clone size: .; V gene: TRBV10-3; CDR3 protein: CAISKLGTSGRADTGELFF; CDR3 DNA: TGTGCCATCAGTAAGCTAGGGACTAGCGGGAGGGCCGACACCGGGGAGCTGTTTTTT
D gene: TRBD2; J gene: TRBJ2-1; clone size: .; V gene: TRBV2; CDR3 protein: CASRSGTFDEQFF; CDR3 DNA: TGTGCCAGCAGAAGCGGGACCTTTGATGAGCAGTTCTTC
D gene: TRBD2; J gene: TRBJ2-1; clone size: .; V gene: TRBV7-2; CDR3 protein: CASSLVWRGGRYNEQFF; CDR3 DNA: TGTGCCAGCAGCTTAGTTTGGCGGGGGGGCCGTTACAATGAGCAGTTCTTC
D gene: .; J gene: TRBJ1-6; clone size: .; V gene: TRBV12-3/TRBV12-4; CDR3 protein: CASSLQRREPLHF; CDR3 DNA: TGTGCCAGCAGTTTACAACGCAGGGAACCCCTCCACTTT
D gene: .; J gene: TRBJ1-1; clone size: few; V gene: TRBV3-1/TRBV3-2; CDR3 protein: CASSQGTAMNTEAFF; CDR3 DNA: TGTGCCAGCAGCCAAGGGACAGCTATGAACACTGAAGCTTTCTTT
D gene: TRBD1; J gene: TRBJ2-2; clone size: .; V gene: TRBV5-1; CDR3 protein: CASGQGATTGELFF; CDR3 DNA: TGCGCCAGCGGACAGGGGGCGACCACCGGGGAGCTGTTTTTT
D gene: .; J gene: TRBJ1-4; clone size: .; V gene: TRBV18; CDR3 protein: CASSPRGGENEKLFF; CDR3 DNA: TGTGCCAGCTCACCACGGGGAGGGGAAAATGAAAAACTGTTTTTT
D gene: TRBD1; J gene: TRBJ1-6; clone size: .; V gene: TRBV25-1; CDR3 protein: CASSKGQTYNSPLHF; CDR3 DNA: TGTGCCAGCAGTAAGGGACAGACATATAATTCACCCCTCCACTTT
D gene: .; J gene: TRBJ1-4; clone size: .; V gene: TRBV12-3/TRBV12-4; CDR3 protein: CASYSSTNEKLFF; CDR3 DNA: TGTGCCTCCTATAGTTCAACTAATGAAAAACTGTTTTTT
D gene: TRBD1; J gene: TRBJ2-5; clone size: few; V gene: TRBV12-5; CDR3 protein: CASGLGHTAGGAETQYF; CDR3 DNA: TGTGCTAGTGGTTTGGGCCACACCGCAGGGGGCGCCGAGACCCAGTACTTC
D gene: TRBD1; J gene: TRBJ1-2; clone size: .; V gene: TRBV6-6; CDR3 protein: CASSSGTGGNYGYTF; CDR3 DNA: TGTGCCAGCAGTTCCGGGACAGGGGGTAACTATGGCTACACCTTC
D gene: .; J gene: TRBJ1-1; clone size: few; V gene: TRBV7-2; CDR3 protein: CASSRDKNTEAFF; CDR3 DNA: TGTGCCAGCAGCCGGGACAAGAACACTGAAGCTTTCTTT
D gene: TRBD1; J gene: TRBJ2-7; clone size: once; V gene: TRBV5-1; CDR3 protein: CASSWDRVGEQYF; CDR3 DNA: TGCGCCAGCAGCTGGGACAGGGTCGGCGAGCAGTACTTC
D gene: TRBD1; J gene: TRBJ2-1; clone size: .; V gene: TRBV9; CDR3 protein: CASSVGTGQGQYYNEQFF; CDR3 DNA: TGTGCCAGCAGCGTAGGGACGGGACAGGGGCAATACTACAATGAGCAGTTCTTC
D gene: .; J gene: TRBJ1-5; clone size: few; V gene: TRBV19; CDR3 protein: CASSIDGRGGGQPQHF; CDR3 DNA: TGTGCCAGTAGTATAGATGGACGGGGAGGAGGGCAGCCCCAGCATTTT
D gene: TRBD1; J gene: TRBJ2-7; clone size: .; V gene: TRBV19; CDR3 protein: CASSTNPRTGFYEQYF; CDR3 DNA: TGTGCCAGTAGTACCAACCCACGGACAGGGTTCTACGAGCAGTACTTC
D gene: TRBD1; J gene: TRBJ1-2; clone size: .; V gene: TRBV18; CDR3 protein: CASSPRDRGAGYTF; CDR3 DNA: TGTGCCAGCTCACCACGGGACAGGGGGGCTGGCTACACCTTC
D gene: TRBD1; J gene: TRBJ2-7; clone size: .; V gene: TRBV7-4; CDR3 protein: CASSSTSGQAYEQYF; CDR3 DNA: TGTGCCAGCAGCTCCACCTCGGGACAGGCCTACGAGCAGTACTTC
D gene: TRBD1; J gene: TRBJ2-1; clone size: .; V gene: TRBV11-2; CDR3 protein: CASRPGQGVGEQFF; CDR3 DNA: TGTGCCAGCAGACCGGGACAGGGGGTTGGTGAGCAGTTCTTC
D gene: .; J gene: TRBJ1-5; clone size: .; V gene: TRBV4-2; CDR3 protein: CASSQVTGNQPQHF; CDR3 DNA: TGTGCCAGCAGCCAAGTGACGGGGAATCAGCCCCAGCATTTT
D gene: .; J gene: TRBJ1-3; clone size: .; V gene: TRBV19; CDR3 protein: CASSSRRGSKSGNTIYF; CDR3 DNA: TGTGCCAGTAGTAGTCGTCGAGGGTCCAAATCTGGAAACACCATATATTTT
D gene: .; J gene: TRBJ2-1; clone size: .; V gene: TRBV5-1; CDR3 protein: CASSSDTVGEQFF; CDR3 DNA: TGCGCCAGCAGCTCGGACACGGTCGGTGAGCAGTTCTTC
D gene: .; J gene: TRBJ2-3; clone size: .; V gene: TRBV4-3; CDR3 protein: CASSQDLGRDTQYF; CDR3 DNA: TGCGCCAGCAGCCAAGATCTGGGGAGAGATACGCAGTATTTT
D gene: .; J gene: TRBJ2-6; clone size: .; V gene: TRBV19; CDR3 protein: CASSIVRSSSGANVLTF; CDR3 DNA: TGTGCCAGTAGTATTGTTCGGTCAAGCTCTGGGGCCAACGTCCTGACTTTC
D gene: TRBD2; J gene: TRBJ2-5; clone size: .; V gene: TRBV10-3; CDR3 protein: CAIQSSGSQETQYF; CDR3 DNA: TGTGCCATCCAGTCAAGCGGGAGCCAAGAGACCCAGTACTTC
D gene: .; J gene: TRBJ2-3; clone size: .; V gene: TRBV5-1; CDR3 protein: CASSLESFSTDTQYF; CDR3 DNA: TGCGCCAGCAGCTTGGAGAGCTTTAGCACAGATACGCAGTATTTT
D gene: TRBD2; J gene: TRBJ2-7; clone size: .; V gene: TRBV6-6; CDR3 protein: CASSYDTSGSYEQYF; CDR3 DNA: TGTGCCAGCAGTTACGACACTAGCGGCTCCTACGAGCAGTACTTC
D gene: TRBD1; J gene: TRBJ1-5; clone size: .; V gene: TRBV7-8; CDR3 protein: CASSLGRRQGDVGQPQHF; CDR3 DNA: TGTGCCAGCAGCTTAGGGAGGAGGCAGGGGGATGTGGGGCAGCCCCAGCATTTT
D gene: TRBD2; J gene: TRBJ2-5; clone size: .; V gene: TRBV11-1; CDR3 protein: CASSFRLAAKQETQYF; CDR3 DNA: TGTGCCAGCAGCTTTAGACTAGCCGCGAAACAAGAGACCCAGTACTTC
D gene: TRBD1; J gene: TRBJ2-4; clone size: .; V gene: TRBV18; CDR3 protein: CASSPGTGGENIQYF; CDR3 DNA: TGTGCCAGCTCACCCGGGACAGGGGGTGAAAACATTCAGTACTTC
D gene: TRBD1; J gene: TRBJ1-1; clone size: .; V gene: TRBV25-1; CDR3 protein: CASSPGGRGIWAFF; CDR3 DNA: TGTGCCAGCAGCCCAGGGGGCAGGGGAATCTGGGCTTTCTTT
D gene: TRBD2; J gene: TRBJ2-5; clone size: .; V gene: TRBV9; CDR3 protein: CASSAPGGTSGGYETQYF; CDR3 DNA: TGTGCCAGCAGCGCCCCGGGTGGGACTAGCGGGGGGTATGAGACCCAGTACTTC
D gene: .; J gene: TRBJ1-5; clone size: .; V gene: TRBV7-2; CDR3 protein: CASSLGRGRGNQPQHF; CDR3 DNA: TGTGCCAGCAGCTTAGGGAGAGGGAGGGGCAATCAGCCCCAGCATTTT
D gene: TRBD2; J gene: TRBJ2-5; clone size: .; V gene: TRBV20-1; CDR3 protein: CSASFRRRGGFQTQYF; CDR3 DNA: TGCAGTGCTAGTTTCCGAAGGCGGGGGGGGTTTCAGACCCAGTACTTC
D gene: .; J gene: TRBJ2-7; clone size: .; V gene: TRBV2; CDR3 protein: CASRQAYEQYF; CDR3 DNA: TGTGCCAGCAGACAGGCCTACGAGCAGTACTTC
D gene: TRBD1; J gene: TRBJ2-1; clone size: .; V gene: TRBV7-9; CDR3 protein: CASSFTSGGYNEQFF; CDR3 DNA: TGTGCCAGCAGCTTTACGTCAGGGGGATACAATGAGCAGTTCTTC
D gene: TRBD1; J gene: TRBJ2-3; clone size: .; V gene: TRBV11-3; CDR3 protein: CASSRDRGADTQYF; CDR3 DNA: TGTGCCAGCAGCCGGGACAGGGGCGCAGATACGCAGTATTTT
D gene: .; J gene: TRBJ1-3; clone size: .; V gene: TRBV24-1; CDR3 protein: CATSDLLGVGNTIYF; CDR3 DNA: TGTGCCACCAGTGACCTTTTAGGAGTTGGAAACACCATATATTTT
D gene: TRBD1; J gene: TRBJ1-3; clone size: .; V gene: TRBV9; CDR3 protein: CASSERPGTAGNTIYF; CDR3 DNA: TGTGCCAGCAGCGAGCGTCCCGGGACAGCTGGAAACACCATATATTTT
D gene: .; J gene: TRBJ2-7; clone size: once; V gene: TRBV27; CDR3 protein: CASRSNDRHEQYF; CDR3 DNA: TGTGCCAGCAGATCCAACGACAGGCACGAGCAGTACTTC
D gene: .; J gene: TRBJ2-3; clone size: .; V gene: TRBV28; CDR3 protein: CASSFPGISTDTQYF; CDR3 DNA: TGTGCCAGCAGTTTTCCCGGGATTAGCACAGATACGCAGTATTTT
D gene: .; J gene: TRBJ2-6; clone size: .; V gene: TRBV6-4; CDR3 protein: CASSGLMNSGANVLTF; CDR3 DNA: TGTGCCAGCAGTGGGCTGATGAACTCTGGGGCCAACGTCCTGACTTTC
D gene: TRBD2; J gene: TRBJ2-7; clone size: .; V gene: TRBV28; CDR3 protein: CASSLGTSGNYEQYF; CDR3 DNA: TGTGCCAGCAGTTTGGGGACTAGCGGAAACTACGAGCAGTACTTC
D gene: TRBD1; J gene: TRBJ2-7; clone size: .; V gene: TRBV20-1; CDR3 protein: CSASQGAESYEQYF; CDR3 DNA: TGCAGTGCTAGTCAGGGGGCAGAGTCCTACGAGCAGTACTTC
D gene: .; J gene: TRBJ1-2; clone size: many; V gene: TRBV5-4; CDR3 protein: CASNPGDINYGYTF; CDR3 DNA: TGTGCCAGCAACCCCGGGGATATAAACTATGGCTACACCTTC